This T cell receptor (beta chain) emerged from a study of T cells in Graves' hyperthyroidism and ophthalmopathy. The wider study: Peripheral blood specimens were obtained at initial diagnosis, prior to any treatment. General study results and limits: Progression to ophthalmopathy was predicted a median of 6.5 months early. Blood samples included most of the expanded thyroid clonotypes exceeding 0.001.

RNA transcripts yielded amplified TCR beta CDR3 regions. Primed by the HTBI set, a first-round RT-PCR was run on the TCR CDR3. One entry per CDR3 protein results from TCRdb running MiXCR on the multiplex PCR reads. This table holds approximately 380,000 distinct CDR3 sequences, over 12% found once. This clonotype came up a few times. What it binds is unknown. Orbital computed tomography and thyroid ultrasound, together with serum TRAb and thyroxine and clinical symptoms, were used for diagnoses. V lost 0 bases, J lost 2 bases, and 10 bases lay in between. This CDR3 contains 15 residues. CDR1 is SGHDN, CDR2 FVKESK, per germline.

The sample taken for sequencing was blood. The receptor comes from a man aged 45 to 65 with Graves' ophthalmopathy. V gene TRBV14 combines with J gene TRBJ1-2, with D possibly TRBD1 on 6 matching bases. CDR3 in DNA: TGTGCCAGCAGCCAAGATACTGGACAGAACTATGGCTACACCTTC. Amino acids: CASSQDTGQNYGYTF.